This T cell receptor (beta chain) comes out of a study of regulatory T cells in long-lasting Graves disease. This clonotype was detected a few times. The target antigen is unknown. This CDR3 has 14 amino acids. V was clipped by 3 bases and J by 9 bases, with 17 bases between them. Germline CDR1 reads MNHEY; CDR2 reads SVGEGT. Construction of the TCR beta libraries employed iRepertoire HTBI primers in conjunction with Arm-PCR of CDR3 regions. Authors' processing steps: The study identified 55 to 80 TRBV and 13 to 15 TRBJ segments across samples. TCRdb analysed the multiplex PCR reads with MiXCR anew, one entry per CDR3 protein. The V and J calls here are based on TCRdb, not the publication. In the table there are 350,000 to 400,000 distinct CDR3 sequences, 15% to 18% of which are singletons. Time point given: newly diagnosed GD, antithyroid drugs for less than 3 months. Extracted RNA from PBMCs served as the source of the TCR library. Diagnosis followed American Thyroid Association guidelines for Graves' disease.

Study-wide results and limits: The work looked only at peripheral blood and did not look at thyroid tissue. Patients with persistent disease showed a bias toward TRBV28, TRBJ1-2 and TRBJ2-5.

This chain links TRBV6-2 or TRBV6-3 with TRBJ1-1; D remains ambiguous. The source was peripheral blood mononuclear cells (PBMCs), collected at new diagnosis, from a patient treated with antithyroid drugs. This TCR was recovered from a female donor with Graves disease. CDR3 DNA: TGTGCCAGCAGTTATGGAGGATCCCAACTAAAAGCTTTCTTT. The encoded protein is CASSYGGSQLKAFF.